This section outlines one T cell receptor (beta chain) sequence together with its context. The antigen remains unidentified. This specimen comes from a study of shared clonotypes between healthy human individuals. Points from the study as a whole: The naive CD4 repertoires of a handful of donors were compared, and approximately 4.7% of clonotypes were shared.

Every immunoSEQ plate was one replicate of a subset's evenly spread DNA. Only in-frame clones appear in the TCRdb table, and some are missing; sequencing was by immunoSEQ multiplex PCR. The sample has about 680,000 clones; under 80% are singletons. The V and J ends lost 5 bases and 7 bases respectively, with 15 bases between them. CDR1 SEHNR and CDR2 FQNEAQ come from the germline V gene (reference sequence). CDR3 size: 14 residues. The sequence derives from a woman in her twenties or thirties in good health. The genes are TRBV7-9 and TRBJ2-1, with D possibly being TRBD2 (7 bases). Sequencing input: memory CD4+ T cells sorted from blood. Subset of the sample: CD45RA-negative fraction. CDR3 loop: CASSQWGGPNEQFF. DNA for the CDR3: TGTGCCAGCAGCCAGTGGGGGGGCCCGAATGAGCAGTTCTTC.